The present TCR beta chain was sequenced within a study of shared clonotypes between healthy human individuals. The overall study: Three plates were used per donor for CD4 naive, three for CD4 memory, two for CD8 naive and one for CD8 memory. Whole-study results and caveats: The study generally estimated greater richness for naive than memory subsets.

Authors' data handling: Junction-only sequences without quality scores came from ImmunoSEQ, so filtering differed. The protocol was immunoSEQ multiplex PCR, while the TCRdb copy is restricted to in-frame clones and leaves out a portion. The V and J calls and clone size come from that table; D and trimming were worked out from the DNA. The sample has 150,000 to 200,000 clones; 85% to 95% are singletons. CDR1 is WSHSY, CDR2 SAAADI, per germline. The CDR3 is 14 amino acids. Trimming left V 3 bases short and J 2 bases short, with 11 bases between. On this clone: The antigen remains undetermined.

The donors, healthy adults who were HIV-negative, had experienced no recent acute infections or vaccinations. This TCR was sampled from a woman in her twenties or thirties in good health. Sequenced material: naive CD4+ T cells sorted from blood. Subset defined: CD45RA+ positively selected. The chain is built from TRBV10-2 and TRBJ2-7, with a possible D match to TRBD2 (6 bases). The CDR3 bases are TGCGCCAGCAGTGATAGGACTATCCCCTACGAGCAGTACTTC. Translated, it gives CASSDRTIPYEQYF.